The source of this TCR beta chain is a study of blood T cell repertoires in COVID-19 (TCRdb year 2020). As for the study more broadly: The collaborator samples originated in the United States, Italy and Spain and spanned the acute and convalescent phases of COVID-19. The material from the prospective study consisted of cDNA or gDNA derived from T cells, B-cell-depleted T cells, or PBMCs. Deeply sampled blood TCRbeta repertoires from subjects exposed to, actively infected with, or recovered from COVID-19 were included in the dataset. The repertoires were released in a freely available public database intended as a resource for research on the immune response to SARS-CoV-2. Samples were obtained from the ongoing ImmuneRACE study (first 160 participants) and from 1,254 subjects provided by 6 global collaborators. The sample metadata nearly always contained a de-identified subject ID, COVID-19 status, age in years and sex. Where available, HLA class I and class II types were taken from metadata supplied by the sample provider and were not determined by assay-based typing.

Trimming removed 8 bases from V and 3 bases from J; the gene matches leave 11 bases unexplained. Taken from the germline V gene (reference sequence), the CDR1 and CDR2 loops are MNHEY and SMNVEV. The CDR3 starts with the cysteine, ends with the phenylalanine, and has 17 residues. Only the CDR3 part of the read is kept: 51 bases, read in frame from the first base. This clone was found a few times. The target of this receptor is not known. No clone much larger than this one lies a single base away; base qualities are absent. Enrolling through a virtual design, the prospective study's participants ranged in age from roughly 18 to 100 years and lived across roughly 24 United States geographic areas. In the prospective study, participants were assigned to cohorts based on the clinical history participants reported in a screening survey and a study questionnaire. In the prospective study, mobile phlebotomists collected whole blood, serum and a nasopharyngeal or oropharyngeal swab from each participant. Additional blood draws and questionnaires over an approximately 2-month period could optionally be provided by prospective study participants. Blood samples from the prospective study were shipped frozen or at room temperature prior to DNA extraction.

Points the paper makes about the study in general: Clinical and demographic metadata were provided uncurated, with the amount varying by source and participant.

TCRbeta CDR3 regions were amplified from genomic DNA by means of the immunoSEQ Assay, a bias-controlled multiplex PCR. Per the source publication's procedure: Within the assay, amplification of reference gene primers was used to estimate how many nucleated cells each sample contained. Sequence reads were collapsed and filtered to measure the absolute abundance of every unique TCRbeta CDR3 rearrangement. For each sample, productive Simpson clonality was calculated as the square root of Simpson's diversity index over productive rearrangements. TCRdb's version of the immuneACCESS table is confined to in-frame rearrangements and falls short of the full clone set. An unresolved V gene accounts for under half of the shortfall where checked; the remainder is of unknown origin. The V and J calls and clone size were taken over from that table, and D and trimming were inferred from the DNA. This sample comprises 45,000 to 55,000 clones, about 78% of them detected only once. Together, the top ten hold under 6% of the sample.

Sequencing was done on a sample of PBMCs or T cells enriched from blood (not recorded which). The origin of this receptor is a woman aged 50 to 65 with acute COVID-19. Recombination linked TRBV27 to TRBJ1-5; 12 junctional bases match TRBD1. The DNA sequence is as follows: TGTGCCAGCCGAAAGGGGACAGGGGGCTCGATCAATCAGCCCCAGCATTTT. Translation gives CASRKGTGGSINQPQHF.